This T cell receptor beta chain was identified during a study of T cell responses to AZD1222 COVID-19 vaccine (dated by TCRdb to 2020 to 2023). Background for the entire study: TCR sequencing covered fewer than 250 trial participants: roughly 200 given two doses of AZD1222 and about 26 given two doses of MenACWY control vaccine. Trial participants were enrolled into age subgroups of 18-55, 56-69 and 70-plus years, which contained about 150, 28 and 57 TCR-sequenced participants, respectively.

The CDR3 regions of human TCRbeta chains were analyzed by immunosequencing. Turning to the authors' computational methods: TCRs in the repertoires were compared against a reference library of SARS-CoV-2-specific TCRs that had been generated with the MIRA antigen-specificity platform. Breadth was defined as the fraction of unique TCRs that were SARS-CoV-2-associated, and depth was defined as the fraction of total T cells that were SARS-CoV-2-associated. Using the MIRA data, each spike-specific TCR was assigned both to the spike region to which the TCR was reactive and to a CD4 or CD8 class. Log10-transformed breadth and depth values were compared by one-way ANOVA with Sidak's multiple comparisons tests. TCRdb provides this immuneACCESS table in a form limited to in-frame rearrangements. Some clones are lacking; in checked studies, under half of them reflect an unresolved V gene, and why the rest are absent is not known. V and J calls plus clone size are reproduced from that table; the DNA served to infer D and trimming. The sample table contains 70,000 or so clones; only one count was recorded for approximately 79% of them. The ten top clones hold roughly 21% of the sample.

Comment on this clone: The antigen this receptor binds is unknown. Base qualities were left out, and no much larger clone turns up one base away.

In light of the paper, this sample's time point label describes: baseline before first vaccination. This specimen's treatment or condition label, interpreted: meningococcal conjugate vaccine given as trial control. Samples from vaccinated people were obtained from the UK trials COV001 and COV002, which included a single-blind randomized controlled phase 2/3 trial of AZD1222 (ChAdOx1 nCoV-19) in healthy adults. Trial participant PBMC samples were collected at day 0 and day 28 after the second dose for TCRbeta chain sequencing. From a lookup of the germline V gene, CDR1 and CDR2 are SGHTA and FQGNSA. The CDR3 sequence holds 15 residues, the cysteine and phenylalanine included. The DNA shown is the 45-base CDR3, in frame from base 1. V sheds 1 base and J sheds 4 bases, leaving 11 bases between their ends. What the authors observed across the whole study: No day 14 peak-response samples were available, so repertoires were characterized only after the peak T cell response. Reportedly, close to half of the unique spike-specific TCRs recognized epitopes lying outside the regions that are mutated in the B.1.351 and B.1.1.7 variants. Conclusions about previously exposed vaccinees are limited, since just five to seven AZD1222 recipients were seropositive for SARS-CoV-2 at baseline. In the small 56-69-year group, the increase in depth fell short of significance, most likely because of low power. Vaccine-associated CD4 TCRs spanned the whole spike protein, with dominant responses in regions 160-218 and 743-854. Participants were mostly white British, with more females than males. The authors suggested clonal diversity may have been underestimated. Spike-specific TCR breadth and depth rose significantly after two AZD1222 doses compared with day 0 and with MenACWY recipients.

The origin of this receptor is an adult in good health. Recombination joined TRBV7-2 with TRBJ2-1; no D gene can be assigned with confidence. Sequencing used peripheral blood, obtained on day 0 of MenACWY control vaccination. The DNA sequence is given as TGTGCCAGCAGCTTAGTTGCGGCGATTTACAATGAGCAGTTCTTC. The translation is CASSLVAAIYNEQFF.